These T cell receptor beta chains were read from a single sample in a study of cytomegalovirus exposure and HLA in healthy donors. TCRdb keeps only in-frame clones here, not all; method: immunoSEQ multiplex PCR. The sample has fewer than 150,000 clones, around 82% seen once. The sample was PBMCs. Receptors originate from a man aged 35-49 years in good health and CMV-seropositive. CDR3s include the opening cysteine and the closing phenylalanine or tryptophan. The order of the fields is J gene, D gene, V gene, clone size, CDR3 protein, CDR3 DNA. The D gene is left open where the match is weak. Some rows have no size entry. The others give once, few or many, or a class for an expanded clone.

J gene: TRBJ1-4; D gene: TRBD1; V gene: TRBV4-2; clone size: few; CDR3 protein: CASSQGDRESEKLFF; CDR3 DNA: TGTGCCAGCAGCCAAGGCGACAGGGAGAGTGAAAAACTGTTTTTT
J gene: TRBJ2-7; D gene: TRBD1; V gene: TRBV11-3; clone size: .; CDR3 protein: CASSSSGTASYEQYF; CDR3 DNA: TGTGCCAGCAGCTCCTCCGGGACAGCATCCTACGAGCAGTACTTC
J gene: TRBJ1-5; D gene: .; V gene: TRBV6-1; clone size: once; CDR3 protein: CASSGRDSNQPQHF; CDR3 DNA: TGTGCCAGCAGTGGGCGGGATAGCAATCAGCCCCAGCATTTT
J gene: TRBJ2-7; D gene: TRBD1; V gene: TRBV10-2; clone size: .; CDR3 protein: CASRHGTGYEQYF; CDR3 DNA: TGCGCCAGCAGACACGGGACAGGGTATGAGCAGTACTTC
J gene: TRBJ2-7; D gene: .; V gene: TRBV4-2; clone size: .; CDR3 protein: CASSQLTGGEQYF; CDR3 DNA: TGTGCCAGCAGCCAACTCACTGGGGGGGAGCAGTACTTC
J gene: TRBJ2-5; D gene: TRBD2; V gene: TRBV9; clone size: few; CDR3 protein: CASSVGVGAGGGKTQYF; CDR3 DNA: TGTGCCAGCAGCGTAGGGGTCGGGGCGGGAGGAGGAAAGACCCAGTACTTC
J gene: TRBJ1-5; D gene: .; V gene: TRBV6-1; clone size: .; CDR3 protein: CASSEGTAGSNQPQHF; CDR3 DNA: TGTGCCAGCAGTGAAGGGACAGCCGGTAGCAATCAGCCCCAGCATTTT
J gene: TRBJ1-1; D gene: .; V gene: TRBV7-7; clone size: .; CDR3 protein: CASSLGTNTEAFF; CDR3 DNA: TGTGCTAGCAGCTTAGGGACAAACACTGAAGCTTTCTTT
J gene: TRBJ2-1; D gene: TRBD2; V gene: TRBV28; clone size: .; CDR3 protein: CASRPPWTSGGDEQFF; CDR3 DNA: TGTGCCAGCAGGCCTCCTTGGACTAGCGGGGGCGATGAGCAGTTCTTC
J gene: TRBJ2-7; D gene: .; V gene: TRBV5-4; clone size: .; CDR3 protein: CASSAGLPSSYEQYF; CDR3 DNA: TGTGCCAGCAGCGCCGGACTACCAAGCTCCTACGAGCAGTACTTC
J gene: TRBJ1-5; D gene: TRBD1; V gene: TRBV28; clone size: .; CDR3 protein: CASSRDRFSNQPQHF; CDR3 DNA: TGTGCCAGCTCCCGGGACAGGTTTAGCAATCAGCCCCAGCATTTT
J gene: TRBJ1-4; D gene: .; V gene: TRBV25-1; clone size: few; CDR3 protein: CASSVGAILFF; CDR3 DNA: TGTGCCAGCAGTGTGGGGGCGATACTGTTTTTT
J gene: TRBJ2-7; D gene: .; V gene: TRBV30; clone size: .; CDR3 protein: CAWEPGHDLYEQYF; CDR3 DNA: TGTGCCTGGGAACCGGGACACGACCTCTACGAGCAGTACTTC
J gene: TRBJ2-1; D gene: TRBD1; V gene: TRBV10-2; clone size: .; CDR3 protein: CASRIGTASYNEQFF; CDR3 DNA: TGCGCCAGCAGAATCGGGACAGCTTCCTACAATGAGCAGTTCTTC
J gene: TRBJ2-3; D gene: .; V gene: TRBV5-1; clone size: .; CDR3 protein: CASSWSEVGPGTDTQYF; CDR3 DNA: TGCGCCAGCAGCTGGAGTGAGGTGGGGCCGGGCACAGATACGCAGTATTTT
J gene: TRBJ1-5; D gene: .; V gene: TRBV4-1; clone size: .; CDR3 protein: CASSHSSGGNQPQHF; CDR3 DNA: TGCGCCAGCAGCCATTCCTCAGGAGGAAATCAGCCCCAGCATTTT
J gene: TRBJ2-1; D gene: .; V gene: TRBV6-5; clone size: .; CDR3 protein: CASSYGGSSYNEQFF; CDR3 DNA: TGTGCCAGCAGTTACGGGGGGAGTTCCTACAATGAGCAGTTCTTC
J gene: TRBJ1-2; D gene: TRBD1; V gene: TRBV2; clone size: .; CDR3 protein: CASRETGLRGYTF; CDR3 DNA: TGTGCCAGCAGGGAGACAGGGCTTCGGGGCTACACCTTC
J gene: TRBJ1-2; D gene: TRBD1; V gene: TRBV5-6; clone size: once; CDR3 protein: CASSLYTGGIPLTGYTF; CDR3 DNA: TGTGCCAGCAGCTTGTATACAGGGGGTATCCCCCTAACGGGCTACACCTTC
J gene: TRBJ1-1; D gene: TRBD1; V gene: TRBV25-1; clone size: .; CDR3 protein: CASSIPQGARTEAFF; CDR3 DNA: TGTGCCAGCAGTATACCGCAGGGGGCGCGAACTGAAGCTTTCTTT
J gene: TRBJ2-7; D gene: TRBD2; V gene: TRBV7-2; clone size: .; CDR3 protein: CASSPGGGYEQYF; CDR3 DNA: TGTGCCAGCAGCCCCGGGGGGGGATACGAGCAGTACTTC
J gene: TRBJ1-3; D gene: .; V gene: TRBV7-8; clone size: .; CDR3 protein: CASSVDRSRVGNTIYF; CDR3 DNA: TGTGCCAGCAGCGTAGACAGGTCTAGGGTTGGAAACACCATATATTTT
J gene: TRBJ1-1; D gene: .; V gene: TRBV15; clone size: .; CDR3 protein: CATSREYGGANTEAFF; CDR3 DNA: TGTGCCACCAGCAGAGAATACGGGGGAGCAAACACTGAAGCTTTCTTT
J gene: TRBJ2-1; D gene: .; V gene: TRBV5-1; clone size: few; CDR3 protein: CASSSRSIFEQFF; CDR3 DNA: TGCGCCAGCAGCTCTCGGTCGATCTTTGAGCAGTTCTTC
J gene: TRBJ1-4; D gene: TRBD1; V gene: TRBV28; clone size: .; CDR3 protein: CASSGQGVILNEKLFF; CDR3 DNA: TGTGCCAGCAGCGGACAGGGCGTAATCCTGAATGAAAAACTGTTTTTT
J gene: TRBJ2-1; D gene: TRBD2; V gene: TRBV7-9; clone size: .; CDR3 protein: CASSFLGEGLEEQFF; CDR3 DNA: TGTGCCAGCAGCTTCTTGGGGGAGGGCCTGGAGGAGCAGTTCTTC
J gene: TRBJ2-7; D gene: .; V gene: TRBV18; clone size: .; CDR3 protein: CASSPTKDRIYEQYF; CDR3 DNA: TGTGCCAGCTCACCGACGAAGGACAGAATCTACGAGCAGTACTTC
J gene: TRBJ1-5; D gene: .; V gene: TRBV6-1; clone size: .; CDR3 protein: CASSVQGSSNQPQHF; CDR3 DNA: TGTGCCAGCAGTGTTCAGGGTTCTAGCAATCAGCCCCAGCATTTT
J gene: TRBJ2-1; D gene: .; V gene: TRBV5-8; clone size: .; CDR3 protein: CASSIRAGSSYNEQFF; CDR3 DNA: TGTGCCAGCAGCATTCGGGCCGGGAGCTCCTACAATGAGCAGTTCTTC
J gene: TRBJ2-7; D gene: TRBD1; V gene: TRBV27; clone size: .; CDR3 protein: CASSFQNRQGNEQYF; CDR3 DNA: TGTGCCAGCAGTTTCCAAAATCGACAGGGTAACGAGCAGTACTTC
J gene: TRBJ1-2; D gene: .; V gene: TRBV6-6; clone size: .; CDR3 protein: CASSAEGRRLYGYTF; CDR3 DNA: TGTGCCAGCAGTGCCGAGGGTCGACGGCTCTATGGCTACACCTTC
J gene: TRBJ2-7; D gene: TRBD1; V gene: TRBV30; clone size: .; CDR3 protein: CAWSIGTGGSYEQYF; CDR3 DNA: TGTGCCTGGAGTATTGGGACAGGGGGCTCCTACGAGCAGTACTTC
J gene: TRBJ2-6; D gene: .; V gene: TRBV7-3; clone size: few; CDR3 protein: CASSSGVLGANVLTF; CDR3 DNA: TGTGCCAGCAGCTCAGGGGTCTTGGGGGCCAACGTCCTGACTTTC
J gene: TRBJ2-6; D gene: .; V gene: TRBV19; clone size: .; CDR3 protein: CASTSLDSSGANVLTF; CDR3 DNA: TGTGCCAGTACCTCCTTGGACAGTTCTGGGGCCAACGTCCTGACTTTC
J gene: TRBJ1-2; D gene: .; V gene: TRBV6-1; clone size: .; CDR3 protein: CASSEASFRGADGYTF; CDR3 DNA: TGTGCCAGCAGTGAAGCGTCCTTCCGGGGGGCTGATGGCTACACCTTC
J gene: TRBJ2-7; D gene: TRBD2; V gene: TRBV19; clone size: .; CDR3 protein: CASTREAGAEQYF; CDR3 DNA: TGTGCCAGTACCCGTGAAGCGGGAGCCGAGCAGTACTTC
J gene: TRBJ2-3; D gene: .; V gene: TRBV5-1; clone size: .; CDR3 protein: CASSLVRGTSTDTQYF; CDR3 DNA: TGCGCCAGCAGCTTGGTGCGGGGCACTAGCACAGATACGCAGTATTTT
J gene: TRBJ1-1; D gene: TRBD1; V gene: TRBV4-2; clone size: once; CDR3 protein: CASSRGQGDQAFF; CDR3 DNA: TGTGCCAGCAGCCGGGGACAGGGGGATCAAGCTTTCTTT
J gene: TRBJ1-2; D gene: .; V gene: TRBV28; clone size: .; CDR3 protein: CASSPGGAFNYGYTF; CDR3 DNA: TGTGCCAGCAGCCCCGGGGGAGCGTTCAACTATGGCTACACCTTC
J gene: TRBJ1-5; D gene: .; V gene: TRBV6-1; clone size: .; CDR3 protein: CASSEAGRAYSNQPQHF; CDR3 DNA: TGTGCCAGCAGTGAAGCGGGCAGGGCCTATAGCAATCAGCCCCAGCATTTT
J gene: TRBJ1-2; D gene: .; V gene: TRBV5-6; clone size: once; CDR3 protein: CASSRDRTYGYTF; CDR3 DNA: TGTGCCAGCAGCCGTGACAGGACCTATGGCTACACCTTC
J gene: TRBJ1-4; D gene: TRBD1; V gene: TRBV29-1; clone size: once; CDR3 protein: CSVVLSSGTGGEKLFF; CDR3 DNA: TGCAGCGTTGTCCTTTCATCCGGGACAGGGGGTGAAAAACTGTTTTTT
J gene: TRBJ1-1; D gene: TRBD1; V gene: TRBV5-1; clone size: .; CDR3 protein: CASSLTGQVNTEAFF; CDR3 DNA: TGCGCCAGCAGCCTAACGGGACAGGTGAACACTGAAGCTTTCTTT
J gene: TRBJ2-1; D gene: .; V gene: TRBV25-1; clone size: .; CDR3 protein: CASSEWGGRGGNEQFF; CDR3 DNA: TGTGCCAGCAGTGAGTGGGGGGGCAGGGGAGGGAATGAGCAGTTCTTC
J gene: TRBJ2-7; D gene: TRBD2; V gene: TRBV29-1; clone size: .; CDR3 protein: CSVEDGPVAGALSYEQYF; CDR3 DNA: TGCAGCGTTGAAGATGGACCAGTAGCGGGAGCCCTCTCCTACGAGCAGTACTTC
J gene: TRBJ2-1; D gene: TRBD2; V gene: TRBV10-2; clone size: .; CDR3 protein: CASTSGGASGNEQFF; CDR3 DNA: TGCGCCAGCACTAGCGGGGGGGCCTCGGGCAATGAGCAGTTCTTC
J gene: TRBJ1-1; D gene: TRBD1; V gene: TRBV6-1; clone size: .; CDR3 protein: CASSADRGRRYTEAFF; CDR3 DNA: TGTGCCAGCAGTGCTGACAGGGGAAGGAGGTACACTGAAGCTTTCTTT
J gene: TRBJ1-1; D gene: TRBD1; V gene: TRBV5-6; clone size: .; CDR3 protein: CASSLKDRDLGLDTEAFF; CDR3 DNA: TGTGCCAGCAGCTTGAAGGACAGGGATTTAGGTTTAGACACTGAAGCTTTCTTT
J gene: TRBJ1-1; D gene: .; V gene: TRBV5-1; clone size: .; CDR3 protein: CASSLGGLTNEAFF; CDR3 DNA: TGCGCCAGCAGCTTGGGGGGACTGACCAATGAAGCTTTCTTT
J gene: TRBJ2-7; D gene: .; V gene: TRBV2; clone size: .; CDR3 protein: CASSLVNEQYF; CDR3 DNA: TGTGCCAGCAGCTTGGTTAACGAGCAGTACTTC
J gene: TRBJ2-7; D gene: .; V gene: TRBV7-2; clone size: once; CDR3 protein: CASRPTGAPFYEQYF; CDR3 DNA: TGTGCCAGCAGACCTACAGGCGCCCCCTTCTACGAGCAGTACTTC
J gene: TRBJ2-1; D gene: .; V gene: TRBV5-6; clone size: once; CDR3 protein: CASSLGGIGQFF; CDR3 DNA: TGTGCCAGCAGCTTGGGGGGCATAGGGCAGTTCTTC
J gene: TRBJ2-7; D gene: TRBD2; V gene: TRBV5-1; clone size: few; CDR3 protein: CASSLLQREGGEQYF; CDR3 DNA: TGCGCCAGCAGCTTGTTGCAGCGGGAGGGCGGCGAGCAGTACTTC
J gene: TRBJ2-3; D gene: .; V gene: TRBV29-1; clone size: .; CDR3 protein: CSVGRPLTDTQYF; CDR3 DNA: TGCAGCGTAGGCAGGCCCCTCACAGATACGCAGTATTTT
J gene: TRBJ1-2; D gene: .; V gene: TRBV13; clone size: .; CDR3 protein: CASSLGAERGYTF; CDR3 DNA: TGTGCCAGCAGCTTAGGGGCCGAGCGGGGCTACACCTTC
J gene: TRBJ2-7; D gene: .; V gene: TRBV2; clone size: once; CDR3 protein: CASSEDGGPPYEQYF; CDR3 DNA: TGTGCCAGCAGTGAAGACGGAGGACCTCCCTACGAGCAGTACTTC
J gene: TRBJ1-1; D gene: TRBD1; V gene: TRBV18; clone size: .; CDR3 protein: CASSPDQGVITEAFF; CDR3 DNA: TGTGCCAGCTCACCCGACCAGGGGGTGATCACTGAAGCTTTCTTT
J gene: TRBJ2-3; D gene: TRBD2; V gene: TRBV19; clone size: .; CDR3 protein: CASSMRGLATDTQYF; CDR3 DNA: TGTGCCAGTAGTATGAGGGGACTAGCGACAGATACGCAGTATTTT
J gene: TRBJ1-4; D gene: .; V gene: TRBV18; clone size: few; CDR3 protein: CASSPAGTSHGLFF; CDR3 DNA: TGTGCCAGCTCACCGGCCGGGACTTCTCACGGACTGTTTTTT